This TCR beta chain was found in a study of T cell responses to AZD1222 COVID-19 vaccine. As for the study in general: Pooled together were second doses at about 4 or about 12 weeks. Findings of the study overall: White British people made up most donors, females outnumbered males, and clonal diversity was possibly underestimated. Samples come after the peak T cell response, not at day 14. A reported finding is that nearly half of spike-specific TCRs target unmutated variant regions.

A note on this clone: As yet, its antigen is unknown.

With 6 bases clipped from V and 4 bases from J, the junction kept 5 bases outside the gene matches. The CDR3 runs 15 residues. Per the germline V gene, CDR1 is LNHDA and CDR2 is SQIVND (reference sequence). The assay was immunoSEQ multiplex PCR, and TCRdb's table has in-frame clones only and misses some. The data hold more than 110,000 clones, with roughly 93% observed a single time. The clonotype was recovered from an adult in good health. The sequencing here drew on peripheral blood, taken on day 0 of AZD1222 vaccination. The V gene is TRBV19, the J gene TRBJ1-5, with 11 nucleotides matching TRBD1. The CDR3 sequence: CASSPGTGGNQPQHF. The DNA of the CDR3 is TGTGCCAGTAGCCCCGGGACAGGGGGGAATCAGCCCCAGCATTTT. The full variable domain, in which reference TRBV19 and TRBJ1-5 provide the parts outside the CDR3, is DGGITQSPKYLFRKEGQNVTLSCEQNLNHDAMYWYRQDPGQGLRLIYYSQIVNDFQKGDIAEGYSVSREKKESFPLTVTSAQKNPTAFYLCASSPGTGGNQPQHFGDGTRLSIL.